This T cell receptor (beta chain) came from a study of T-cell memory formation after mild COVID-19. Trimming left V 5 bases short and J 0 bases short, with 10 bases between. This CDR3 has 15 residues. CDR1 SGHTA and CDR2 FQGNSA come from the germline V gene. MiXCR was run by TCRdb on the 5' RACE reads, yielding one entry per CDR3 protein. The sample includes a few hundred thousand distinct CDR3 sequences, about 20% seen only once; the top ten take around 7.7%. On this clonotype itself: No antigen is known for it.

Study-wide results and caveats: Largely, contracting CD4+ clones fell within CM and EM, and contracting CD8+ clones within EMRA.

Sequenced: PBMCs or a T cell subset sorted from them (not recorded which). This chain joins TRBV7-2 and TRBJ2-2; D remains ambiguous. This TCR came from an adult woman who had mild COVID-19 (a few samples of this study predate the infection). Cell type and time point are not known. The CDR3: CASSPRASNTGELFF. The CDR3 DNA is TGTGCCAGCAGCCCCCGGGCCTCGAACACCGGGGAGCTGTTTTTT. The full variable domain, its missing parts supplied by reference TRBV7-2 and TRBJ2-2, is GAGVSQSPSNKVTEKGKDVELRCDPISGHTALYWYRQSLGQGLEFLIYFQGNSAPDKSGLPSDRFSAERTGGSVSTLTIQRTQQEDSAVYLCASSPRASNTGELFFGEGSRLTVL.